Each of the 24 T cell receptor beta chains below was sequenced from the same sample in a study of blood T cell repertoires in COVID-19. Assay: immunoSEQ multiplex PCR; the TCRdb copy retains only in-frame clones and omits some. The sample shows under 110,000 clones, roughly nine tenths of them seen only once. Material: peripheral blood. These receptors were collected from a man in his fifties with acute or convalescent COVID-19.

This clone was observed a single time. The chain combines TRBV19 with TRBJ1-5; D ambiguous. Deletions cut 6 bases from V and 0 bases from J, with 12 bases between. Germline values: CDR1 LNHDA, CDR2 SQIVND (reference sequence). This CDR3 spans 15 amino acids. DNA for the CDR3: TGTGCCAGTAGGGCAGGAGGAAGTAGCAATCAGCCCCAGCATTTT. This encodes CASRAGGSSNQPQHF. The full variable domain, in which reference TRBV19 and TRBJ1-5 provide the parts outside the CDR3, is DGGITQSPKYLFRKEGQNVTLSCEQNLNHDAMYWYRQDPGQGLRLIYYSQIVNDFQKGDIAEGYSVSREKKESFPLTVTSAQKNPTAFYLCASRAGGSSNQPQHFGDGTRLSIL.

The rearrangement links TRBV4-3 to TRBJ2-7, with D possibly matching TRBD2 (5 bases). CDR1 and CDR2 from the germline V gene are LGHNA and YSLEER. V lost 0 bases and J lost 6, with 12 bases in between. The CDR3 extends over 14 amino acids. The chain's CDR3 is CASSQEASSGEQYF. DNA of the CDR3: TGCGCCAGCAGCCAAGAGGCTAGCAGTGGCGAGCAGTACTTC.

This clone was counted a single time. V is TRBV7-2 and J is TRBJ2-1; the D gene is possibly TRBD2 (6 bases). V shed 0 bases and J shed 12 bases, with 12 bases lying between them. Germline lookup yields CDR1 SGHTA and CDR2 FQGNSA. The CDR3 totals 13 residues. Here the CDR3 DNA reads TGTGCCAGCAGCTTAGCGCGGGATACCTCGCAGTTCTTC. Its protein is CASSLARDTSQFF. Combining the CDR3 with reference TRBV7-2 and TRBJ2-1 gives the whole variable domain GAGVSQSPSNKVTEKGKDVELRCDPISGHTALYWYRQSLGQGLEFLIYFQGNSAPDKSGLPSDRFSAERTGGSVSTLTIQRTQQEDSAVYLCASSLARDTSQFFGPGTRLTVL.

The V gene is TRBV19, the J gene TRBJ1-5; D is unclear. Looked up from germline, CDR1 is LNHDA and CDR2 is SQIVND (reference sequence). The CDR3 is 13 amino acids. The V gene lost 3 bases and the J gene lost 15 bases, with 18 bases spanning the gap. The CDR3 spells CASSMAMRQPRHF. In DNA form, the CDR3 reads TGTGCCAGTAGTATGGCGATGAGGCAGCCTCGGCATTTT.

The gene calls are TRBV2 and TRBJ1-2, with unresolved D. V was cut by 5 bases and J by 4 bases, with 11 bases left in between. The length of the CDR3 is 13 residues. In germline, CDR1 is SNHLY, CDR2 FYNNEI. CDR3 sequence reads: CASSPREGYGYTF. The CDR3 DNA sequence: TGTGCCAGCAGTCCCCGGGAGGGCTATGGCTACACCTTC.

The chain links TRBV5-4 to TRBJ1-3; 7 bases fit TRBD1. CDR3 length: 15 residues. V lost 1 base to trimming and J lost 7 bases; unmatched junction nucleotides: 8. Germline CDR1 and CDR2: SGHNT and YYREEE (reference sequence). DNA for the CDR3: TGTGCCAGCAGCTTGAACAGGGGATCGGGGAACACCATATATTTT. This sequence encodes CASSLNRGSGNTIYF.

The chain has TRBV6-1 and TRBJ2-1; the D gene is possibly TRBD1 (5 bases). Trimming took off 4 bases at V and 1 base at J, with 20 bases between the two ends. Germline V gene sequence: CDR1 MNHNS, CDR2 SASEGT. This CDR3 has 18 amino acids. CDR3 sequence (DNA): TGTGCCAGCAGTGTCAGGCCTAGGGTGTCAGGGTCCTACAATGAGCAGTTCTTC. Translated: CASSVRPRVSGSYNEQFF.

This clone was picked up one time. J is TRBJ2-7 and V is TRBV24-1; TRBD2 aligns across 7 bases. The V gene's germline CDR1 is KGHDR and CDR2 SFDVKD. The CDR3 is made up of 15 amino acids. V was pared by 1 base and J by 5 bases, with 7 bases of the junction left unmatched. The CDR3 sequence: CATSDFGGGYDEQYF. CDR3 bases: TGTGCCACCAGTGATTTTGGGGGGGGGTATGACGAGCAGTACTTC.

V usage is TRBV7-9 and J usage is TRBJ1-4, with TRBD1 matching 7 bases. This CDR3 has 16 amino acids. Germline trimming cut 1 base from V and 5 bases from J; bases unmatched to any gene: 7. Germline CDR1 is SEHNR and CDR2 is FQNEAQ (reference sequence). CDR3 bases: TGTGCCAGCAGCTTAGGACAGGGTTGGGCGAATGAAAAACTGTTTTTT. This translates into CASSLGQGWANEKLFF.

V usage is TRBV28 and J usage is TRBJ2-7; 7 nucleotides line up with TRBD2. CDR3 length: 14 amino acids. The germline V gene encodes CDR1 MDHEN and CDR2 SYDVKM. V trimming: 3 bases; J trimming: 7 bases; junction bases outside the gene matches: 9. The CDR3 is CASSFLTLAAEQYF. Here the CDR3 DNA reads TGTGCCAGCAGTTTTCTCACGCTAGCGGCAGAGCAGTACTTC.

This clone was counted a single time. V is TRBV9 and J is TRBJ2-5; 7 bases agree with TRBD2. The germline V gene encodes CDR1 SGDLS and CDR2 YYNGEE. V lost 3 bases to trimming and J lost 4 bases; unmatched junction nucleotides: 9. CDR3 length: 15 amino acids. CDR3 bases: TGTGCCAGCAGCGCGGGGGAGCGGGGTAGAGAGACCCAGTACTTC. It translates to CASSAGERGRETQYF. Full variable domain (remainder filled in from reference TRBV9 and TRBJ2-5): DSGVTQTPKHLITATGQRVTLRCSPRSGDLSVYWYQQSLDQGLQFLIQYYNGEERAKGNILERFSAQQFPDLHSELNLSSLELGDSALYFCASSAGERGRETQYFGPGTRLLVL.

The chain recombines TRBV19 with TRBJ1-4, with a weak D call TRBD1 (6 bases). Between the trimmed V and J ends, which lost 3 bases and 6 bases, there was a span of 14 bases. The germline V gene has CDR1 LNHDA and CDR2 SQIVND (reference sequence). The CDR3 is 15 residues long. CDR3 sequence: CASSIRQGKDEKLFF. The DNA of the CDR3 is TGTGCCAGTAGTATTCGTCAGGGGAAGGATGAAAAACTGTTTTTT.

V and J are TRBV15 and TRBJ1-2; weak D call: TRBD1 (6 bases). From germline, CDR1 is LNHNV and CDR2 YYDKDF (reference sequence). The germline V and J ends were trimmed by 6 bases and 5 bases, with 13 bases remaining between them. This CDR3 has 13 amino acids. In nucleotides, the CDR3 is TGTGCCACCAGTCAGGGGCGCGAGTATGGCTACACCTTC. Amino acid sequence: CATSQGREYGYTF. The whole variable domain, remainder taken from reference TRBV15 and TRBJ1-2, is DAMVIQNPRYQVTQFGKPVTLSCSQTLNHNVMYWYQQKSSQAPKLLFHYYDKDFNNEADTPDNFQSRRPNTSFCFLDIRSPGLGDTAMYLCATSQGREYGYTFGSGTRLTVV.

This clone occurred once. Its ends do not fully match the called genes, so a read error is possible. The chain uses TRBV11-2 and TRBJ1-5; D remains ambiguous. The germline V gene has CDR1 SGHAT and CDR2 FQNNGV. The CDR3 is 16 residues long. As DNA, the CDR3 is TGTACCAGCAGCTTGGAGCTTGGGTTCTCCAATCAGCCCCAGCATTTT. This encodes CTSSLELGFSNQPQHF.

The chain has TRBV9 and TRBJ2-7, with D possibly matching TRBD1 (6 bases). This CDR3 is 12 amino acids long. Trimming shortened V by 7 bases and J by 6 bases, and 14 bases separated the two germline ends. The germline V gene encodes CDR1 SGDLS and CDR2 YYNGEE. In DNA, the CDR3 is TGTGCCAGCGGGACAATTCGAGGCGAGCAGTACTTC. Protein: CASGTIRGEQYF.

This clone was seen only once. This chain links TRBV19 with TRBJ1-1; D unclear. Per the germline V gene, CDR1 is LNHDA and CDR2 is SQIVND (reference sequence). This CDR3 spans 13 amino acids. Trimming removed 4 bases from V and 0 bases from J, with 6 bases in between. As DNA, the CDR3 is TGTGCCAGTAGTAATAACATGAACACTGAAGCTTTCTTT. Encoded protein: CASSNNMNTEAFF.

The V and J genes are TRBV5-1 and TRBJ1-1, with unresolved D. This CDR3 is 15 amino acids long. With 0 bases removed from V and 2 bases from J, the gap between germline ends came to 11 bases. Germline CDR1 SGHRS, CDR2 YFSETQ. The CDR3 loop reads CASSLGGSTNTEAFF. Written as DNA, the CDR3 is TGCGCCAGCAGCTTGGGCGGCAGCACTAACACTGAAGCTTTCTTT.

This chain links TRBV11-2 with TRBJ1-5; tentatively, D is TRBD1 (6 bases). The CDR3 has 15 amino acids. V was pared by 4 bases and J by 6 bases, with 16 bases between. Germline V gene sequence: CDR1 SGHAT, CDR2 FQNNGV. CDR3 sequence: CASSSLQGGGQPQHF. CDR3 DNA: TGTGCCAGCAGCTCCCTACAGGGTGGGGGTCAGCCCCAGCATTTT.

The CDR3 here is CASSSWTSGGATDTQYF. The CDR3 bases are TGTGCCAGCAGTTCCTGGACTAGCGGGGGGGCCACAGATACGCAGTATTTT. This chain connects TRBV27 to TRBJ2-3; 15 bases are shared with TRBD2. Germline V lookup: CDR1 MNHEY, CDR2 SMNVEV (reference sequence). This CDR3 region has 17 residues. V dropped 4 bases and J dropped 2; count of bases not matched to a gene: 4.

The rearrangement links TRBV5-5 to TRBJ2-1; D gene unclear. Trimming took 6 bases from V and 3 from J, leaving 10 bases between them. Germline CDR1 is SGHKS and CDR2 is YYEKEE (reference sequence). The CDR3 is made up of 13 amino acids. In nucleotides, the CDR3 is TGTGCCAGCATCCCAACAGACTACAATGAGCAGTTCTTC. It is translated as CASIPTDYNEQFF.

The CDR3 DNA is TGTGCCAGCAGTTACGACCCGCGGAGCGGGGGGGCCTACGAGCAGTACTTC. It encodes CASSYDPRSGGAYEQYF. V is TRBV6-2 or TRBV6-3 and J is TRBJ2-7; TRBD2 agrees at 10 bases. Germline V gene data show CDR1 as MNHEY and CDR2 as SVGEGT. This CDR3 comprises 17 residues. The V gene end was trimmed by 2 bases and the J gene end by 2 bases; junction bases not matched to a gene: 9.

CDR3 nucleotide sequence: TGCGCCAGCAGCCAAGATGTCGCCGGGACAGGGTATGGCTACACCTTC. Its protein is CASSQDVAGTGYGYTF. This sequence joins TRBV4-3 and TRBJ1-2; 9 nucleotides align to TRBD1. Germline loops: CDR1 LGHNA, CDR2 YSLEER. The CDR3 loop spans 16 amino acids. J lost 5 bases, V lost 0 bases, and 7 bases had no gene match.

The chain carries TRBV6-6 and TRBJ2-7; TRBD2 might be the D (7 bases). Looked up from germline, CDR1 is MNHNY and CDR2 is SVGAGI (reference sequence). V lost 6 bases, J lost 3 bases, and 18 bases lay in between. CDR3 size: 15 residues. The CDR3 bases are TGTGCCAGCAGCCACGCCCTCGGGGGGCTCTACGAGCAGTACTTC. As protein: CASSHALGGLYEQYF.

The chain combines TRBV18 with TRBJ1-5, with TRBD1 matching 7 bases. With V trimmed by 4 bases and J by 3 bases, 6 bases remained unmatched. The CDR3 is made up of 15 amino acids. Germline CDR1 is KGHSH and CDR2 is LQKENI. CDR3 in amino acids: CASSLQGSPNQPQHF. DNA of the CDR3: TGTGCCAGCTCACTACAGGGGAGCCCCAATCAGCCCCAGCATTTT.